These 5 T cell receptor beta chains were all obtained from the same sample, sequenced in a study of T cells in Graves' hyperthyroidism and ophthalmopathy. The investigators amplified TCR beta CDR3 regions from RNA transcripts. With the HTBI primer set, the TCR CDR3 went through a first round of RT-PCR. TCRdb re-called the multiplex PCR reads through MiXCR, storing one row per CDR3 protein. The top ten hold about 14% of the sample, which has roughly 250,000 distinct CDR3 sequences, more than 12% seen once. The sample consisted of blood. These receptors were collected from a middle-aged woman with Graves' hyperthyroidism that later progressed to Graves' ophthalmopathy.

The sample holds a few counts of this clonotype. This chain links TRBV7-9 with TRBJ2-1; possibly TRBD1 or TRBD2 for D (5 bases each). Trimming removed 3 bases at V and 7 bases at J, with 19 bases between. Germline V gives CDR1 SEHNR, CDR2 FQNEAQ (reference sequence). CDR3 length: 16 residues. The CDR3 coding sequence is TGTGCCAGCAGCTTGAAAATGGGGGAGAAGGTAAATGAGCAGTTCTTC. Translating it yields CASSLKMGEKVNEQFF. The full variable domain, with the rest looked up from reference TRBV7-9 and TRBJ2-1, is DTGVSQNPRHKITKRGQNVTFRCDPISEHNRLYWYRQTLGQGPEFLTYFQNEAQLEKSRLLSDRFSAERPKGSFSTLEIQRTEQGDSAMYLCASSLKMGEKVNEQFFGPGTRLTVL.

There are many counts of this clonotype. The chain employs TRBV25-1 and TRBJ1-1, with a weak D call TRBD1 (6 bases). CDR1 is MGHDK, CDR2 SYGVNS, per germline. This CDR3 contains 15 residues. V gave up 1 base and J gave up 1 base, with 10 bases separating them. This CDR3 reads CASSEFQGSNTEAFF. In nucleotides, the CDR3 is TGTGCCAGCAGTGAATTTCAGGGGTCGAACACTGAAGCTTTCTTT.

The sample holds many counts of this clonotype. The chain employs TRBV5-1 and TRBJ2-7; no clear D. The CDR3 contains 13 residues. Germline CDR1 reads SGHRS; CDR2 reads YFSETQ. Trimming cost V 2 bases and J 2 bases, with 8 bases left between them. The CDR3 here is CASSFEVPYEQYF. In DNA, the CDR3 is TGCGCCAGCAGCTTTGAGGTTCCCTACGAGCAGTACTTC.

This clonotype came up many times. The chain employs TRBV6-1 and TRBJ1-3; D perhaps matches TRBD1 (6 bases). CDR1 and CDR2 (germline): MNHNS, SASEGT. The CDR3 covers 14 residues. V lost 1 base, J lost 8 bases, and 12 bases lay in between. The CDR3 bases are TGTGCCAGCAGTGAAGTAAGGCAGGGGCACACCATATATTTT. Encoded protein: CASSEVRQGHTIYF.

In this sample, this clonotype turned up many times. V gene TRBV11-2 combines with J gene TRBJ2-7; a possible D gene is TRBD1 (7 bases). V was shortened by 1 base and J by 1 base, with 17 bases between the two germline ends. Germline CDR1 and CDR2: SGHAT and FQNNGV. The CDR3 spans 17 residues. CDR3 loop: CASSLAGGTASSYEQYF. The CDR3 DNA reads as TGTGCCAGCAGCTTAGCAGGGGGGACAGCGAGTTCCTACGAGCAGTACTTC. The variable domain in full, with the rest retrieved from reference TRBV11-2 and TRBJ2-7, is EAGVAQSPRYKIIEKRQSVAFWCNPISGHATLYWYQQILGQGPKLLIQFQNNGVVDDSQLPKDRFSAERLKGVDSTLKIQPAKLEDSAVYLCASSLAGGTASSYEQYFGPGTRLTVT.